This TCR beta chain was obtained from a study of blood T cells in healthy people across ages. Then a second PCR, running roughly 7 to 11 cycles, was carried out with a sample-barcoded 5' primer and a J-beta primer mix. From the 5' RACE reads, TCRdb called clonotypes with MiXCR, one entry per CDR3 protein. The sample includes about 1.4 million distinct CDR3 sequences, approximately 63% seen only once; the top ten take 6.5% to 8%. Material for sequencing was blood. The TCR originated in a man aged 18-30 years in good health.

The CDR3 nucleotides are TGTGCCAGCAGCCAAGAGATGATTAGCGGGAGGGCCGATCGTGAAGAGACCCAGTACTTC. Its translation: CASSQEMISGRADREETQYF. The J gene is TRBJ2-5, the V gene TRBV3-1; TRBD2 agrees at 11 bases. With 0 bases clipped from V and 3 bases from J, the junction kept 15 bases outside the gene matches. The V gene's germline CDR1 is LGHDT and CDR2 YNNKEL (reference sequence). The CDR3 is made up of 20 amino acids.